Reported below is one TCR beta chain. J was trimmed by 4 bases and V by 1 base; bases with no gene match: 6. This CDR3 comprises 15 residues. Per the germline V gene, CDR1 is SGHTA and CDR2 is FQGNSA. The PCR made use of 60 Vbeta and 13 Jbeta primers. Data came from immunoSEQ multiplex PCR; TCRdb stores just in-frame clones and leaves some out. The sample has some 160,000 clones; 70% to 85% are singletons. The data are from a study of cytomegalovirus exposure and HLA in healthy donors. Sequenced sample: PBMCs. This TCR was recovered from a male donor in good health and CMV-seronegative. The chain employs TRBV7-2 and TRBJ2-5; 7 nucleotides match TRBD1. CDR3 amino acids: CASSLDNRGSETQYF. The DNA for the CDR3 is TGTGCCAGCAGCTTAGATAACAGGGGCTCAGAGACCCAGTACTTC.